Sequencing of this T cell receptor beta chain was carried out in a study of OX40 agonist ivuxolimab in advanced cancers. Study context: Prior anti-PD-1, anti-PD-L1 or anti-CTLA-4 therapy was allowed; 35% to 40% had some.

Only in-frame clones appear in the TCRdb table, and some are missing; sequencing was by immunoSEQ multiplex PCR. The repertoire consists of 38,000 or so clones, with approximately 87% occurring once and the leading ten covering 3% to 4%. Germline CDR1 reads SGHNT; CDR2 reads YYREEE (reference sequence). The CDR3 has 14 amino acids. Trimming shortened V by 1 base and J by 4 bases, and 11 bases separated the two germline ends. The receptor's source is an adult with an advanced solid tumor such as melanoma, head and neck, liver or kidney cancer. The sample in question was CD4+ or CD8+ T cells sorted from blood, obtained in a trial of the OX40 agonist ivuxolimab. The chain uses TRBV5-4 and TRBJ1-2, with TRBD1 as a possible D gene (6 bases). The CDR3 protein is CASSLTGSGYGYTF. CDR3 DNA sequence: TGTGCCAGCAGCTTGACAGGGTCGGGCTATGGCTACACCTTC.